The 12 T cell receptor beta chains reported below all come from one sample, sequenced in a study of cytomegalovirus exposure and HLA in healthy donors. With 60 Vbeta and 13 Jbeta primers, the PCR was carried out. Measured with immunoSEQ multiplex PCR; TCRdb has only the in-frame clones, and not every one. The data contain roughly 160,000 clones, 65% to 85% of them seen just once; the ten biggest clones take up about 2.4%. Specimen: PBMCs. The source is a male donor in good health and CMV-seronegative.

The chain combines TRBV7-9 with TRBJ2-3; D uncertain. The CDR3 length is 14 residues. CDR1 is SEHNR, CDR2 FQNEAQ, per germline (reference sequence). Trimming took 11 bases from V and 5 from J, leaving 20 bases between them. The CDR3 here is CAGTTGLAVDTQYF. The CDR3 coding sequence is TGTGCCGGAACAACGGGTCTTGCCGTAGATACGCAGTATTTT.

The chain joins TRBV7-9 to TRBJ1-2; D is ambiguous. The CDR3 runs 15 residues. The germline V and J ends were trimmed by 0 bases and 2 bases, with 10 bases remaining between them. The germline gives CDR1 SEHNR, CDR2 FQNEAQ (reference sequence). The CDR3 here is CASSLAVTENYGYTF. The CDR3 DNA is TGTGCCAGCAGCTTAGCGGTGACGGAGAACTATGGCTACACCTTC.

The chain's CDR3 is CASSLVLGSGGEQFF. DNA for the CDR3: TGTGCCAGCAGCTTAGTTCTGGGTAGCGGGGGCGAGCAGTTCTTC. V and J are TRBV7-2 and TRBJ2-1; TRBD2 agrees at 9 bases. The J segment lost 10 bases and the V segment lost 1 base, leaving 8 bases of the junction unmatched. The germline V gene encodes CDR1 SGHTA and CDR2 FQGNSA. CDR3 length equals 15 residues.

Only a few counts were recorded for this clone. The rearrangement joins TRBV29-1 to TRBJ1-2; the match to TRBD1 covers 9 bases. Germline loops: CDR1 SQVTM, CDR2 ANQGSEA. With 3 bases clipped from V and 8 bases from J, the junction kept 7 bases outside the gene matches. The CDR3 contains 13 residues. CDR3 protein: CSVDLRDRVGYTF. In DNA form, the CDR3 reads TGCAGCGTTGATCTCCGGGACAGGGTCGGCTACACCTTC.

This chain connects TRBV10-3 to TRBJ1-1, with D possibly being TRBD1 (5 bases). Trimming shortened V by 3 bases and J by 4 bases, and 12 bases separated the two germline ends. The length of the CDR3 is 14 residues. Germline values: CDR1 ENHRY, CDR2 SYGVKD. The CDR3 DNA follows: TGTGCCATCAGTGAAGGTAGGGGTGCCACTGAAGCTTTCTTT. It translates to CAISEGRGATEAFF.

The CDR3 DNA sequence: TGTGCCAGCAACGGGGATGCCGGGGAGCTGTTTTTT. Its protein is CASNGDAGELFF. This chain joins TRBV9 and TRBJ2-2; D may be TRBD2 (5 bases). Trimming cost V 6 bases and J 6 bases, with 9 bases left between them. This CDR3 has 12 residues. Germline-derived CDR1 and CDR2 are SGDLS and YYNGEE. The whole variable domain, filled in from reference TRBV9 and TRBJ2-2, reads DSGVTQTPKHLITATGQRVTLRCSPRSGDLSVYWYQQSLDQGLQFLIQYYNGEERAKGNILERFSAQQFPDLHSELNLSSLELGDSALYFCASNGDAGELFFGEGSRLTVL.

Concerning this clone: The junction departs from germline at one end; a sequencing error may be responsible. The V call is TRBV4-1, the J call TRBJ1-2; a possible D gene is TRBD1 (5 bases). The CDR3 has 14 amino acids. The germline V gene has CDR1 MGHRA and CDR2 YSYEKL. The CDR3 here is CASSQVPLGLGYPF. In nucleotides, the CDR3 is TGCGCCAGCAGCCAAGTGCCCTTGGGGCTTGGCTACCCCTTC.

The gene calls are TRBV29-1 and TRBJ2-7, with 9 bases lining up with TRBD2. Germline loops: CDR1 SQVTM, CDR2 ANQGSEA. The J segment lost 3 bases and the V segment lost 1 base, leaving 7 bases of the junction unmatched. The CDR3 is 15 residues long. CDR3 in amino acids: CSVEGSSGSFYEQYF. The CDR3 DNA reads TGCAGCGTTGAAGGGAGTAGCGGGAGTTTCTACGAGCAGTACTTC.

The V gene is TRBV28, the J gene TRBJ1-2, with 8 bases aligning to TRBD1. The germline gives CDR1 MDHEN, CDR2 SYDVKM. V shed 1 base and J 6 bases; nucleotides not matched to a gene: 7. CDR3 length: 15 residues. The DNA of the CDR3 is TGTGCCAGCAGTTTATCGGGAGACAGGGGAGATGGCTACACCTTC. Translated: CASSLSGDRGDGYTF.

This clone has a single count. The chain has TRBV9 and TRBJ2-5, with 9 bases identical to TRBD2. The CDR3 extends over 16 amino acids. Germline CDR1 and CDR2: SGDLS and YYNGEE. V trimming: 3 bases; J trimming: 1 base; junction bases outside the gene matches: 7. CDR3 sequence: CASSDGASGVQETQYF. The CDR3 DNA reads TGTGCCAGCAGCGATGGCGCTAGCGGGGTCCAAGAGACCCAGTACTTC.

This chain uses TRBV5-4 with TRBJ1-2; no reliable D call. V gave up 0 bases and J gave up 4 bases, with 10 bases separating them. Germline V gene data show CDR1 as SGHNT and CDR2 as YYREEE (reference sequence). The CDR3 has 14 residues. This CDR3 reads CASSLVGSAYGYTF. The DNA of the CDR3 is TGTGCCAGCAGCTTGGTAGGCAGCGCCTATGGCTACACCTTC.

The chain employs TRBV29-1 and TRBJ2-3, with TRBD1 matching over 8 bases. The CDR3 covers 14 residues. CDR1 and CDR2 from the germline V gene are SQVTM and ANQGSEA. With 7 bases clipped from V and 3 bases from J, the junction kept 9 bases outside the gene matches. The CDR3 region is CSADRGSATDTQYF. The CDR3 DNA reads as TGCAGCGCAGACAGGGGATCGGCGACAGATACGCAGTATTTT.